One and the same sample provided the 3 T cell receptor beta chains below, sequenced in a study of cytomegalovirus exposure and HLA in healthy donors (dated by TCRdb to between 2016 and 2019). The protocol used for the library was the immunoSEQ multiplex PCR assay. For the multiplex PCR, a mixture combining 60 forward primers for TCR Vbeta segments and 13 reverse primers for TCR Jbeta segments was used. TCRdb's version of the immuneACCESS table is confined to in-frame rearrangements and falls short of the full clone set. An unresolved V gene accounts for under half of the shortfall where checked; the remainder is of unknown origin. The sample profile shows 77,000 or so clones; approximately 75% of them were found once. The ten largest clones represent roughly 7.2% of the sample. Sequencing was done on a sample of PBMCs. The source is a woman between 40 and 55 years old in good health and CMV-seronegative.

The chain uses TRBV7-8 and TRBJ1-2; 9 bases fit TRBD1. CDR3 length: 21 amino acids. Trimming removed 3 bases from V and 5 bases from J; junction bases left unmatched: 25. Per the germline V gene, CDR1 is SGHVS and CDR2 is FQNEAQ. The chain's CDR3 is CASSFGQGRLSPKYDPYGYTF. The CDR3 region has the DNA TGTGCCAGCAGCTTTGGACAGGGGAGGTTATCACCCAAATACGACCCATATGGCTACACCTTC.

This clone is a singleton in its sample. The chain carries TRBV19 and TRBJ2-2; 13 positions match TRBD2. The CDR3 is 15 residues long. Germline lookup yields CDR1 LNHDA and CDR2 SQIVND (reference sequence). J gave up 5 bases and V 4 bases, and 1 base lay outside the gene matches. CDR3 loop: CASSRLAGGTGELFF. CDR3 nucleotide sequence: TGTGCCAGTAGTAGACTAGCGGGAGGTACCGGGGAGCTGTTTTTT.

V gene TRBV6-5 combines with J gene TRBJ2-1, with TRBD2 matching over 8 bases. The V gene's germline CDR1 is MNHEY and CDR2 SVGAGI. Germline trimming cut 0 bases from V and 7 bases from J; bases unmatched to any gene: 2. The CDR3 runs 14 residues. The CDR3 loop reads CASSYSGRGNEQFF. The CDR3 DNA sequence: TGTGCCAGCAGTTACTCCGGGAGGGGAAATGAGCAGTTCTTC.